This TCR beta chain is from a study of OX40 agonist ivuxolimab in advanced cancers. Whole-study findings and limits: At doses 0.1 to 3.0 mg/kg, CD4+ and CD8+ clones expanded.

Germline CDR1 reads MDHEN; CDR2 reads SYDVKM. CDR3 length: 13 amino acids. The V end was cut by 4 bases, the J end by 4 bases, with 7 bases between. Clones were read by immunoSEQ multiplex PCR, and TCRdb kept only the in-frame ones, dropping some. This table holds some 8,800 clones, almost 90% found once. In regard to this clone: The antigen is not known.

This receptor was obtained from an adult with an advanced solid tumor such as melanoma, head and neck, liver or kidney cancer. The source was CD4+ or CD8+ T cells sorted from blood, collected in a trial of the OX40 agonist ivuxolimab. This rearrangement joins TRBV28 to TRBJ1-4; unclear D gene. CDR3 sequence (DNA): TGTGCCAGCAGTTCACGGTTTAATGAAAAACTGTTTTTT. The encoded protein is CASSSRFNEKLFF.